This passage covers 29 T cell receptor beta chains from one sample sequenced in a study of OX40 agonist ivuxolimab in advanced cancers. Library creation used the immunoSEQ multiplex PCR assay. Imported from immuneACCESS, the table was reduced by TCRdb to in-frame sequences with V and J called. These copies leave out some clones; in studies compared against another copy, an unresolved V gene accounts for under half, and the cause of the remainder is not known. The sample has approximately 11,000 clones on record, 77% of them singletons. Of the sample, more than 15% falls within the top ten clones. Sequenced here: CD4+ or CD8+ T cells sorted from blood, sampled in a trial of the OX40 agonist ivuxolimab. The receptors here all came from an adult with an advanced solid tumor such as melanoma, head and neck, liver or kidney cancer.

CDR3 in DNA: TGTGCCACCAGCGGTTTCTCCTACGAGCAGTACTTC. Amino acid sequence: CATSGFSYEQYF. The rearrangement uses TRBV6-1 and TRBJ2-7, with a weak D call TRBD2 (5 bases). Germline assignment: CDR1 MNHNS and CDR2 SASEGT. The CDR3 is 12 amino acids. The ends were cut back, 10 bases at V and 0 bases at J, with 10 bases in the middle.

The V and J genes are TRBV11-2 and TRBJ2-7, with D possibly being TRBD1 (6 bases). Between the trimmed V and J ends, which lost 5 bases and 2 bases, there was a span of 7 bases. CDR3 length equals 12 residues. CDR1 and CDR2 (germline): SGHAT, FQNNGV. The CDR3 here is CASSGDTYEQYF. For the CDR3, the DNA is TGTGCCAGCAGCGGGGACACCTACGAGCAGTACTTC.

This chain uses TRBV7-8 with TRBJ2-1; 9 positions match TRBD1. The V and J ends lost 4 bases and 6 bases, in that order; junction bases with no gene match: 10. The germline V gene encodes CDR1 SGHVS and CDR2 FQNEAQ. CDR3 length: 16 amino acids. CDR3 nucleotides: TGTGCCAGCAGCTCGGAGGCCGGGACAGGGACCAATGAGCAGTTCTTC. It yields the protein CASSSEAGTGTNEQFF.

The chain couples TRBV7-9 to TRBJ1-1; no clear D. This CDR3 is 12 amino acids long. Germline V gene data show CDR1 as SEHNR and CDR2 as FQNEAQ (reference sequence). V gave up 5 bases and J gave up 6 bases, with 10 bases separating them. This CDR3 reads CASSTFRAEAFF. The CDR3 DNA follows: TGTGCCAGCAGCACCTTCCGGGCTGAAGCTTTCTTT.

The rearrangement uses TRBV27 and TRBJ1-1; 8 bases agree with TRBD1. From germline, CDR1 is MNHEY and CDR2 SMNVEV (reference sequence). The CDR3 has 15 residues. The V segment lost 5 bases and the J segment 3 bases; nucleotides outside the gene matches: 8. This chain's CDR3 is CASSRGTGRYTEAFF. CDR3 bases: TGTGCCAGCAGTCGAGGGACAGGTCGGTACACTGAAGCTTTCTTT.

The V and J genes are TRBV7-9 and TRBJ2-3; 8 nucleotides agree with TRBD1. CDR3 length: 15 amino acids. V shed 1 base and J 8 bases; nucleotides not matched to a gene: 8. CDR1 and CDR2 (germline): SEHNR, FQNEAQ (reference sequence). The CDR3: CASSLVQGALATQYF. DNA of the CDR3: TGTGCCAGCAGCTTAGTTCAGGGGGCCCTTGCTACGCAGTATTTT.

This chain connects TRBV9 to TRBJ2-1, with TRBD2 matching 7 bases. In germline, CDR1 is SGDLS, CDR2 YYNGEE. V trimming: 4 bases; J trimming: 7 bases; junction bases outside the gene matches: 5. The CDR3 has 13 amino acids. The DNA for the CDR3 is TGTGCCAGCAGCCCGTGGGGGGGAAATGAGCAGTTCTTC. It specifies CASSPWGGNEQFF.

By sample share, this clone is medium-sized. This chain uses TRBV6-1 with TRBJ2-5, with D tentatively TRBD1 (5 bases). Germline V gene data show CDR1 as MNHNS and CDR2 as SASEGT. Trimming removed 6 bases from V and 5 bases from J, with 13 bases in between. The CDR3 length is 13 residues. Here the CDR3 DNA reads TGTGCCAGCAGAAACCCCTCAGGGGAGACCCAGTACTTC. Its translation: CASRNPSGETQYF.

The chain employs TRBV19 and TRBJ1-5, with D perhaps matching TRBD1 (5 bases). Germline assignment: CDR1 LNHDA and CDR2 SQIVND (reference sequence). The CDR3 has 15 amino acids. Trimming removed 7 bases from V and 3 bases from J, with 16 bases in between. In DNA, the CDR3 is TGTGCCAGTACCCCGCTTCTCGGGGCCAATCAGCCCCAGCATTTT. Encoded protein: CASTPLLGANQPQHF.

The chain carries TRBV27 and TRBJ2-1, with unresolved D. The V gene's germline CDR1 is MNHEY and CDR2 SMNVEV (reference sequence). V dropped 3 bases and J dropped 7 bases, with 10 bases sitting between them. The CDR3 is 13 residues long. The CDR3 nucleotides read TGTGCCAGCAGTTTCTCGGCGGAAAATGAGCAGTTCTTC. Amino acid sequence: CASSFSAENEQFF.

V usage is TRBV7-9 and J usage is TRBJ2-7; D remains ambiguous. Trimming took off 1 base at V and 0 bases at J, with 10 bases between the two ends. The CDR3 has 15 residues. Germline lookup yields CDR1 SEHNR and CDR2 FQNEAQ (reference sequence). The CDR3 is CASSLGGPSSYEQYF. CDR3 nucleotides: TGTGCCAGCAGCTTAGGAGGCCCTAGCTCCTACGAGCAGTACTTC.

The V gene is TRBV4-2, the J gene TRBJ2-5; D not resolved. The CDR3 runs 10 residues. From germline, CDR1 is LGHNA and CDR2 YNFKEQ. V lost 6 bases, J lost 5 bases, and 4 bases lay in between. CDR3 region: CASRDETQYF. DNA of the CDR3: TGTGCCAGCAGGGATGAGACCCAGTACTTC.

V and J are TRBV6-4 and TRBJ2-1; 11 bases are shared with TRBD1. The germline V gene has CDR1 MRHNA and CDR2 SNTAGT. V shed 5 bases, J shed 8 bases, and the junction held 5 bases outside the gene matches. The CDR3 extends over 14 amino acids. DNA of the CDR3: TGTGCCAGCAGTCAAGGACAGGGGGCCCATGAGCAGTTCTTC. It encodes CASSQGQGAHEQFF.

The chain employs TRBV4-1 and TRBJ2-7; D is ambiguous. Trimming left V 0 bases short and J 6 bases short, with 9 bases between. The CDR3 covers 13 residues. Germline V gene sequence: CDR1 MGHRA, CDR2 YSYEKL. CDR3 coding DNA: TGCGCCAGCAGCCAAGACCTGGGTAGCGAGCAGTACTTC. Its protein is CASSQDLGSEQYF.

The rearrangement links TRBV19 to TRBJ1-2; 9 nucleotides agree with TRBD1. With 4 bases clipped from V and 7 bases from J, the junction kept 4 bases outside the gene matches. The CDR3 totals 13 residues. The germline gives CDR1 LNHDA, CDR2 SQIVND (reference sequence). The chain's CDR3 is CASSTTGGRGYTF. CDR3 coding DNA: TGTGCCAGTAGTACAACAGGGGGCCGTGGCTACACCTTC.

The J gene is TRBJ1-5, the V gene TRBV18; 10 bases align to TRBD1. With 4 bases clipped from V and 5 bases from J, the junction kept 8 bases outside the gene matches. The CDR3 totals 16 residues. Looked up from germline, CDR1 is KGHSH and CDR2 is LQKENI. The chain's CDR3 is CASSRTGQGIDQPQHF. CDR3 nucleotide sequence: TGTGCCAGCTCACGTACGGGACAGGGGATCGATCAGCCCCAGCATTTT.

The chain employs TRBV21-1 and TRBJ1-1; no DNA check was done on the table's D call, TRBD1. TRBV21-1 is a pseudogene segment. This CDR3 region has 18 residues. The CDR3 nucleotides read TGTGCCAGCAGCAAAGTCCGAGCGACAGCGATCCTGAACACTGAAGCTTTCTTT. Translating it yields CASSKVRATAILNTEAFF.

This rearrangement joins TRBV5-3 to TRBJ2-7, with TRBD2 matching 7 bases. TRBV5-3 is noted as an ORF with a role that remains uncertain. Germline trimming cut 10 bases from V and 0 bases from J; bases unmatched to any gene: 7. The CDR3 covers 13 residues. CDR3 DNA: TGTGCCGCCGGCGAGCGGGGCTCCTACGAGCAGTACTTC. Encoded protein: CAAGERGSYEQYF.

The chain combines TRBV11-3 with TRBJ2-5; 9 bases fit TRBD2. The V gene's germline CDR1 is SGHNT and CDR2 YENEEA. The CDR3 contains 16 residues. J was trimmed by 3 bases and V by 5 bases; bases with no gene match: 10. DNA for the CDR3: TGTGCCAGCAGCCGAAATCTAGCGGGACACGAAGAGACCCAGTACTTC. Its translation is CASSRNLAGHEETQYF.

The CDR3 sequence is CASSGTSWGTDTQYF. CDR3 nucleotide sequence: TGTGCCAGTAGTGGGACTAGTTGGGGCACAGATACGCAGTATTTT. This chain joins TRBV19 and TRBJ2-3; 8 bases are a match to TRBD2. The CDR3 is 15 residues long. Germline assignment: CDR1 LNHDA and CDR2 SQIVND (reference sequence). V lost 5 bases and J lost 1; bases outside the gene matches: 5.

The V call is TRBV19, the J call TRBJ2-1, with unresolved D. This CDR3 is built from 15 residues. V lost 7 bases, J lost 1 base, and 14 bases lay in between. CDR1 is LNHDA and CDR2 is SQIVND in the germline V gene (reference sequence). CDR3 DNA sequence: TGTGCCAGTACCCTTCACCTCGGGTCCTACAATGAGCAGTTCTTC. This sequence encodes CASTLHLGSYNEQFF. The full variable domain, completed using reference TRBV19 and TRBJ2-1, is DGGITQSPKYLFRKEGQNVTLSCEQNLNHDAMYWYRQDPGQGLRLIYYSQIVNDFQKGDIAEGYSVSREKKESFPLTVTSAQKNPTAFYLCASTLHLGSYNEQFFGPGTRLTVL.

The gene calls are TRBV9 and TRBJ2-1; TRBD1 aligns across 7 bases. The germline V gene has CDR1 SGDLS and CDR2 YYNGEE. CDR3 length: 14 amino acids. Trimming removed 4 bases from V and 4 bases from J; junction bases left unmatched: 5. The CDR3: CASSLGTAYNEQFF. CDR3 DNA sequence: TGTGCCAGCAGCCTGGGGACAGCTTACAATGAGCAGTTCTTC.

This chain links TRBV5-1 with TRBJ1-1, with TRBD1 identical over 7 bases. The CDR3 loop spans 14 amino acids. V gave up 2 bases and J gave up 5 bases; unmatched junction bases: 6. The V gene's germline CDR1 is SGHRS and CDR2 YFSETQ. The CDR3 region is CASSFEGADTEAFF. The DNA of the CDR3 is TGCGCCAGCAGCTTCGAGGGGGCGGATACTGAAGCTTTCTTT.

This chain joins TRBV27 and TRBJ1-1, with TRBD1 as a possible D gene (5 bases). The V gene's germline CDR1 is MNHEY and CDR2 SMNVEV (reference sequence). V lost 2 bases to trimming and J lost 1 base, with 8 bases between them. This CDR3 comprises 14 residues. The CDR3 here is CASSLGAPNTEAFF. Written as DNA, the CDR3 is TGTGCCAGCAGTTTAGGGGCACCGAACACTGAAGCTTTCTTT.

J is TRBJ2-6 and V is TRBV5-5, with TRBD1 matching over 8 bases. The junction had 8 bases not matched to a gene; V was cut back by 3 bases and J by 0 bases. CDR3 length: 18 amino acids. In germline, CDR1 is SGHKS, CDR2 YYEKEE (reference sequence). In DNA form, the CDR3 reads TGTGCCAGCAGCTGGCCAGGGGGCGCGTTCTCTGGGGCCAACGTCCTGACTTTC. Translation gives CASSWPGGAFSGANVLTF.

Only a few counts were recorded for this clone. J is TRBJ1-4 and V is TRBV2; perhaps TRBD1 as D (6 bases). V was shortened by 7 bases and J by 7 bases, with 31 bases between the two germline ends. The CDR3 consists of 19 residues. Germline assignment: CDR1 SNHLY and CDR2 FYNNEI. The DNA for the CDR3 is TGTGCCAGCATGGGGACAAGGGACCGCTCGGGGGGAAGATCTGAAAAACTGTTTTTT. Translating gives CASMGTRDRSGGRSEKLFF.

This clone came up once. The V call is TRBV4-1, the J call TRBJ2-7; D perhaps matches TRBD2 (5 bases). CDR3 size: 16 residues. Germline CDR1 and CDR2: MGHRA and YSYEKL. The ends were cut back, 0 bases at V and 3 bases at J, with 15 bases in the middle. In nucleotides, the CDR3 is TGCGCCAGCAGCCAAGAAACGGCGGGCTCTAACTACGAGCAGTACTTC. Protein: CASSQETAGSNYEQYF.

The chain employs TRBV13 and TRBJ2-7; no reliable D call. The V gene's germline CDR1 is PRHDT and CDR2 FYEKMQ (reference sequence). The CDR3 spans 13 residues. Trimming removed 6 bases from V and 5 bases from J, with 14 bases in between. The CDR3 DNA follows: TGTGCCAGCAGTTTAAAGGCCCAGCACGAGCAGTACTTC. Translating it yields CASSLKAQHEQYF.

This clone was recorded once. The chain combines TRBV6-5 with TRBJ2-2, with TRBD2 as a possible D gene (6 bases). This CDR3 has 15 amino acids. Per germline, CDR1 MNHEY and CDR2 SVGAGI. The V gene lost 6 bases and the J gene lost 4 bases, with 15 bases spanning the gap. The CDR3 here is CASRADPGGTGELFF. The CDR3 bases are TGTGCCAGCAGGGCGGACCCCGGGGGCACCGGGGAGCTGTTTTTT.